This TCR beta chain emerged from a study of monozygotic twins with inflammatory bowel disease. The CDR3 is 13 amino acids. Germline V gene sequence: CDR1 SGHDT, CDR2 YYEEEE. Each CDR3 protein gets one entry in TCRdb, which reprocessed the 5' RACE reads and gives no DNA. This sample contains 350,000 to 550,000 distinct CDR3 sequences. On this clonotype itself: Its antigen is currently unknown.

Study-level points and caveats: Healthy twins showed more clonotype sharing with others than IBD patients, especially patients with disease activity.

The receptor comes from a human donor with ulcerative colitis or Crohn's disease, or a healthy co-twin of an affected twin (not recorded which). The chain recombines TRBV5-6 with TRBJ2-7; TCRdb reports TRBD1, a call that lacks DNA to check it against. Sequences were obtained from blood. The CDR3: CASSFFRGNEQYF.